The 16 T cell receptor beta chains reported below all come from one sample, sequenced in a study of blood T cell repertoires in COVID-19 (dated by TCRdb to the early 2020s). Library preparation was by the immunoSEQ multiplex PCR assay. The immuneACCESS repertoire file appears here via TCRdb, limited to in-frame rearrangements. These files lack a portion of the clones; in checked studies, under half of the deficit traces to unresolved V genes, and the cause of the others is not known. The sample table records a few hundred thousand clones; approximately 90% of these occur just once. The ten largest clones capture 8% to 9% of the sample. Sequenced: PBMCs or T cells enriched from blood (not recorded which). The receptors were sampled from a woman between 18 and 29 years old who had recovered from COVID-19.

The chain carries TRBV11-2 and TRBJ1-1, with D perhaps TRBD1 (5 bases). Germline V gives CDR1 SGHAT, CDR2 FQNNGV. With 5 bases removed from V and 9 bases from J, the gap between germline ends came to 22 bases. The CDR3 extends over 15 amino acids. The CDR3 reads CASSIAGQNPSKAFF. The CDR3 DNA sequence: TGTGCCAGCAGCATAGCAGGACAAAACCCATCTAAAGCTTTCTTT.

The J gene is TRBJ1-1, the V gene TRBV7-2; D unclear. Trimming stripped 8 bases from V and 3 bases from J, with 13 bases between. This CDR3 has 13 residues. Germline lookup yields CDR1 SGHTA and CDR2 FQGNSA. The DNA of the CDR3 is TGTGCCAGCCCTAACCGGGAGCACACTGAAGCTTTCTTT. As protein: CASPNREHTEAFF.

This chain uses TRBV6-2 or TRBV6-3 with TRBJ1-1; 8 nucleotides line up with TRBD1. After removal of 4 bases from V and 5 bases from J, the junction contained 9 bases not matched to a gene. CDR1 is MNHEY, CDR2 SVGEGT, per germline. The CDR3 sequence is 15 residues long. CDR3 residues: CASSSIQGVSTEAFF. CDR3 in DNA: TGTGCCAGCAGTTCGATACAGGGGGTTTCGACTGAAGCTTTCTTT.

The V and J genes are TRBV28 and TRBJ2-7; TRBD2 is a possible D gene (5 bases). The CDR3 is made up of 14 amino acids. V was clipped by 6 bases and J by 2 bases, with 14 bases between them. The germline V gene has CDR1 MDHEN and CDR2 SYDVKM. The CDR3 region is CASSPRTFTYEQYF. The CDR3 DNA follows: TGTGCCAGCAGCCCGCGGACTTTTACCTACGAGCAGTACTTC. The variable domain in full, completed from reference TRBV28 and TRBJ2-7, reads DVKVTQSSRYLVKRTGEKVFLECVQDMDHENMFWYRQDPGLGLRLIYFSYDVKMKEKGDIPEGYSVSREKKERFSLILESASTNQTSMYLCASSPRTFTYEQYFGPGTRLTVT.

The rearrangement joins TRBV12-3 or TRBV12-4 to TRBJ1-5; D gene unclear. Trimming shortened V by 6 bases and J by 5 bases, and 8 bases separated the two germline ends. The CDR3 extends over 12 amino acids. CDR3: CASRKQDQPQHF. As DNA, the CDR3 is TGTGCCAGCAGGAAACAAGATCAGCCCCAGCATTTT.

The genes are TRBV5-4 and TRBJ2-5, with 7 bases aligning to TRBD2. V trimming: 3 bases; J trimming: 5 bases; junction bases outside the gene matches: 7. CDR1 and CDR2 from the germline V gene are SGHNT and YYREEE (reference sequence). This CDR3 contains 14 residues. Written as DNA, the CDR3 is TGTGCCAGCAGCTCCCAGACTAGCTTGGAGACCCAGTACTTC. It encodes CASSSQTSLETQYF.

The rearrangement uses TRBV5-1 and TRBJ2-1; 8 bases are a match to TRBD2. Germline V gives CDR1 SGHRS, CDR2 YFSETQ. The trim removed 0 bases at V and 9 bases at J, leaving 2 bases unmatched. The CDR3 extends over 13 amino acids. The CDR3 bases are TGCGCCAGCAGCTTGGTTCTAGCGGGTGAGCAGTTCTTC. As protein: CASSLVLAGEQFF.

V is TRBV27 and J is TRBJ1-5; 7 bases line up with TRBD1. The CDR3 is made up of 13 amino acids. CDR1 is MNHEY, CDR2 SMNVEV, per germline (reference sequence). J was trimmed by 9 bases and V by 2 bases; bases with no gene match: 4. In DNA, the CDR3 is TGTGCCAGCAGTTTAAGGGGGCGCGGGCCCCAGCATTTT. Its protein is CASSLRGRGPQHF.

The rearrangement joins TRBV9 to TRBJ2-3; D not certain. The germline V gene encodes CDR1 SGDLS and CDR2 YYNGEE. Trimming cost V 3 bases and J 2 bases, with 10 bases left between them. CDR3 length equals 14 residues. The CDR3 sequence is CASSATPSTDTQYF. The CDR3 coding sequence is TGTGCCAGCAGCGCTACCCCCTCCACAGATACGCAGTATTTT.

V usage is TRBV19 and J usage is TRBJ1-1, with D uncertain. The CDR3 is made up of 13 amino acids. CDR1 and CDR2 (germline): LNHDA, SQIVND (reference sequence). V gave up 7 bases and J gave up 2 bases, with 11 bases separating them. The CDR3 sequence: CASNPGINTEAFF. Written as DNA, the CDR3 is TGTGCCAGTAATCCGGGGATAAACACTGAAGCTTTCTTT. Supplemented by reference TRBV19 and TRBJ1-1, the full variable domain reads DGGITQSPKYLFRKEGQNVTLSCEQNLNHDAMYWYRQDPGQGLRLIYYSQIVNDFQKGDIAEGYSVSREKKESFPLTVTSAQKNPTAFYLCASNPGINTEAFFGQGTRLTVV.

This chain joins TRBV25-1 and TRBJ2-1, with 11 positions matching TRBD1. The CDR3 contains 17 residues. With 3 bases clipped from V and 3 bases from J, the junction kept 7 bases outside the gene matches. Germline V gene lookup returns CDR1 MGHDK and CDR2 SYGVNS. Written as DNA, the CDR3 is TGTGCCAGCAGTGAGTCAACCGGGACAGGGGGCTACAATGAGCAGTTCTTC. The encoded protein is CASSESTGTGGYNEQFF.

V is TRBV7-2 and J is TRBJ1-1; D is perhaps TRBD1 (5 bases). V was clipped by 5 bases and J by 8 bases, with 12 bases between them. CDR3 size: 12 residues. Per germline, CDR1 SGHTA and CDR2 FQGNSA. The CDR3 protein is CASSAGQLEAFF. In DNA form, the CDR3 reads TGTGCCAGCAGCGCAGGACAACTAGAAGCTTTCTTT. The full variable domain, its missing parts supplied by reference TRBV7-2 and TRBJ1-1, is GAGVSQSPSNKVTEKGKDVELRCDPISGHTALYWYRQSLGQGLEFLIYFQGNSAPDKSGLPSDRFSAERTGGSVSTLTIQRTQQEDSAVYLCASSAGQLEAFFGQGTRLTVV.

The chain employs TRBV5-5 and TRBJ1-1; D ambiguous. The CDR3 spans 14 residues. Trimming shortened V by 6 bases and J by 1 base, and 13 bases separated the two germline ends. Looked up from germline, CDR1 is SGHKS and CDR2 is YYEKEE (reference sequence). Here the CDR3 DNA reads TGTGCCAGCACCCAAGACATCGGGAACACTGAAGCTTTCTTT. It specifies CASTQDIGNTEAFF.

The CDR3 region is CASTGNVGAYEQYF. The CDR3 DNA follows: TGTGCCAGCACAGGGAATGTTGGAGCCTACGAGCAGTACTTC. The chain links TRBV6-5 to TRBJ2-7, with D possibly being TRBD1 (5 bases). The ends were cut back, 7 bases at V and 2 bases at J, with 15 bases in the middle. Germline CDR1 and CDR2: MNHEY and SVGAGI. This CDR3 spans 14 amino acids.

The V call is TRBV28, the J call TRBJ1-5, with no clear D. Looked up from germline, CDR1 is MDHEN and CDR2 is SYDVKM. Between the trimmed V and J ends, which lost 6 bases and 3 bases, there was a span of 6 bases. The CDR3 consists of 12 residues. CDR3 nucleotides: TGTGCCAGCAGCCGGGTCAATCAGCCCCAGCATTTT. Its translation is CASSRVNQPQHF.

V usage is TRBV7-9 and J usage is TRBJ2-7; tentative D call: TRBD2 (6 bases). From germline, CDR1 is SEHNR and CDR2 FQNEAQ (reference sequence). Trimming removed 4 bases at V and 6 bases at J, with 25 bases between. The CDR3 loop spans 17 amino acids. Written as DNA, the CDR3 is TGTGCCAGCAGCTCAGAAACTGAGGCCCTAGCGAGTATCGAGCAGTACTTC. This gives the protein CASSSETEALASIEQYF.